A selection of T cell receptor beta chains follows, all from one sample in a study of neoadjuvant anti-PD-1 for oral cavity cancer. Using immunoSEQ multiplex PCR, the repertoire was profiled, and TCRdb retains in-frame clones only, with some absent. The table shows approximately 74,000 clones, with about four fifths occurring only once. The sample was PBMCs, taken before nivolumab (anti-PD-1) treatment. The receptors were gathered from a person aged 35 to 85 with oral cavity squamous cell carcinoma. The CDR3 runs from the conserved cysteine through the conserved F or W. The order of the fields is clone size, V gene, J gene, D gene, CDR3 length, CDR3 DNA, CDR3 protein. D genes are given only for firm matches. Size is stated for part of the rows, as once, few or many counts, or as a class when the clone is expanded.

size: .
V: TRBV5-4
J: TRBJ1-1
D: TRBD1
length: 16
DNA: TGTGCCAGCACCGGGACAGGGGTCTCCCCGAACACTGAAGCTTTCTTT
CDR3: CASTGTGVSPNTEAFF

size: few
V: TRBV7-6
J: TRBJ1-2
D: .
length: 17
DNA: TGTGCCAGCAGCTTAGCGCTGGGCACCTCCTCTAACTATGGCTACACCTTC
CDR3: CASSLALGTSSNYGYTF

size: .
V: TRBV5-5
J: TRBJ1-4
D: .
length: 14
DNA: TGTGCCAGCAGCTTACAGGGATTTAATGAAAAACTGTTTTTT
CDR3: CASSLQGFNEKLFF

size: .
V: TRBV19
J: TRBJ2-5
D: TRBD1
length: 13
DNA: TGTGCCAGTAGTGCCGGGACAGTGGAGACCCAGTACTTC
CDR3: CASSAGTVETQYF

size: .
V: TRBV29-1
J: TRBJ2-1
D: TRBD2
length: 14
DNA: TGCAGCGTGGATAGCGGGGCAGGCTACAATGAGCAGTTCTTC
CDR3: CSVDSGAGYNEQFF

size: .
V: TRBV5-6
J: TRBJ1-5
D: TRBD1
length: 14
DNA: TGTGCCAGCAGCTCCCGACAGGGCCTTCAGCCCCAGCATTTT
CDR3: CASSSRQGLQPQHF

size: .
V: TRBV10-2
J: TRBJ2-7
D: TRBD1
length: 14
DNA: TGCGCCAGCAGGACCGGGACAGGGACCTACGAGCAGTACTTC
CDR3: CASRTGTGTYEQYF

size: .
V: TRBV18
J: TRBJ2-1
D: TRBD2
length: 16
DNA: TGTGCCAGCTCACCATTGTTAGCGGGATTGAACAATGAGCAGTTCTTC
CDR3: CASSPLLAGLNNEQFF

size: .
V: TRBV7-2
J: TRBJ2-1
D: .
length: 12
DNA: TGTGCCAGCAGCACCCTTCGAGTAGAGCAGTTCTTC
CDR3: CASSTLRVEQFF

size: .
V: TRBV2
J: TRBJ2-1
D: .
length: 15
DNA: TGTGCCAGCAGTTTTTCGGGTCCCCGAGATGGTGAGCAGTTCTTC
CDR3: CASSFSGPRDGEQFF

size: .
V: TRBV30
J: TRBJ1-1
D: .
length: 13
DNA: TGTGCCTGGAGTCGGGGGCAGAACACTGAAGCTTTCTTT
CDR3: CAWSRGQNTEAFF

size: .
V: TRBV4-2
J: TRBJ2-7
D: .
length: 14
DNA: TGTGCCAGCAGCCGGGACGGGGGCTCCTACGAGCAGTACTTC
CDR3: CASSRDGGSYEQYF

size: .
V: TRBV6-6
J: TRBJ1-1
D: TRBD1
length: 13
DNA: TGTGCCAGCGGGGACAGTAAGAACACTGAAGCTTTCTTT
CDR3: CASGDSKNTEAFF

size: .
V: TRBV2
J: TRBJ2-4
D: .
length: 11
DNA: TGTGCCAGCAGTGAAGGTGACATTCAGTACTTC
CDR3: CASSEGDIQYF

size: .
V: TRBV11-2
J: TRBJ2-7
D: TRBD1
length: 15
DNA: TGTGCCAGCAGCTTAACGGGACAGGGCCCCTACGAGCAGTACTTC
CDR3: CASSLTGQGPYEQYF

size: .
V: TRBV6-5
J: TRBJ1-4
D: TRBD1
length: 14
DNA: TGTGTCACATGGCCGGGACAGGGGGCTAGAAAACTGTTTTTT
CDR3: CVTWPGQGARKLFF

size: .
V: TRBV29-1
J: TRBJ2-6
D: .
length: 14
DNA: TGCAGCGTTGATTGGGGCGGTGGGGCCAACGTCCTGACTTTC
CDR3: CSVDWGGGANVLTF

size: .
V: TRBV7-3
J: TRBJ2-1
D: .
length: 15
DNA: TGTGCCAGCAGCTTGAGTCAGGGCAATTACAATGAGCAGTTCTTC
CDR3: CASSLSQGNYNEQFF

size: few
V: TRBV28
J: TRBJ1-5
D: .
length: 11
DNA: TGTGCCAGCAGTTGGGGAGGCTCCCAGCATTTT
CDR3: CASSWGGSQHF

size: .
V: TRBV10-2
J: TRBJ2-7
D: .
length: 15
DNA: TGCGCCAGCAGCCTCCGGGGGACTTATTCCTACGAGCAGTACTTC
CDR3: CASSLRGTYSYEQYF

size: .
V: TRBV5-1
J: TRBJ2-2
D: .
length: 13
DNA: TGCGCCAGCAGCTTGGCCATGAACGGGGAGCTGTTTTTT
CDR3: CASSLAMNGELFF

size: .
V: TRBV5-1
J: TRBJ1-2
D: TRBD1
length: 14
DNA: TGCGCCAGCAGTCTGGACAGGGGGCTCGGTGGCTACACCTTC
CDR3: CASSLDRGLGGYTF

size: .
V: TRBV27
J: TRBJ2-3
D: .
length: 15
DNA: TGTGCCAGCAGTTTTCTCGGGCGGGCTGGGGATACGCAGTATTTT
CDR3: CASSFLGRAGDTQYF

size: .
V: TRBV11-3
J: TRBJ2-1
D: .
length: 15
DNA: TGTGCCAGCAGCTTTTCTAGTGGGACGTGGAATGAGCAGTTCTTC
CDR3: CASSFSSGTWNEQFF

size: few
V: TRBV2
J: TRBJ1-4
D: .
length: 12
DNA: TGTGCCAGCAGTCCAGACCAGGGAAAACTGTTTTTT
CDR3: CASSPDQGKLFF

size: .
V: TRBV18
J: TRBJ2-1
D: .
length: 15
DNA: TGTGCCAGCTCACCAGCGAGCGGGTATTACAATGAGCAGTTCTTC
CDR3: CASSPASGYYNEQFF

size: .
V: TRBV10-1
J: TRBJ1-1
D: .
length: 15
DNA: TGCGCCAGCAGTGATCTCGGACAGTCGGCAGCTGAAGCTTTCTTT
CDR3: CASSDLGQSAAEAFF

size: .
V: TRBV19
J: TRBJ1-5
D: .
length: 15
DNA: TGTGCCAGTACCCTCACCGGACCGAGCAATCAGCCCCAGCATTTT
CDR3: CASTLTGPSNQPQHF

size: .
V: TRBV10-3
J: TRBJ1-1
D: .
length: 13
DNA: TGTGCCATCAGTGCAGGAGAGAACACTGAAGCTTTCTTT
CDR3: CAISAGENTEAFF

size: .
V: TRBV30
J: TRBJ1-3
D: .
length: 12
DNA: TGTGCCTGGAGTGTACGGGGAGACACCATATATTTT
CDR3: CAWSVRGDTIYF

size: .
V: TRBV6-1
J: TRBJ2-7
D: .
length: 13
DNA: TGTGCCAGCAAGGGGCGGACCGACTACGAGCAGTACTTC
CDR3: CASKGRTDYEQYF

size: .
V: TRBV9
J: TRBJ1-5
D: .
length: 14
DNA: TGTGCCAGCAGCACGGACCCTAGCAATCAGCCCCAGCATTTT
CDR3: CASSTDPSNQPQHF

size: once
V: TRBV30
J: TRBJ2-3
D: TRBD2
length: 16
DNA: TGTGCCTGGAGTCGTCTGGGGGGGAGGCCCACAGATACGCAGTATTTT
CDR3: CAWSRLGGRPTDTQYF

size: .
V: TRBV4-1
J: TRBJ2-7
D: .
length: 14
DNA: TGCGCCAGCAGCTCCGGGACGGACGCCAACGAGCAGTACTTC
CDR3: CASSSGTDANEQYF

size: .
V: TRBV9
J: TRBJ2-1
D: .
length: 13
DNA: TGTGCCAGCAGCGTAGACCAGGTTAATGAGCAGTTCTTC
CDR3: CASSVDQVNEQFF

size: few
V: TRBV6-1
J: TRBJ1-2
D: .
length: 13
DNA: TGTGCCAGCAGTGAAGGAAGACGGGAGGGCTACACCTTC
CDR3: CASSEGRREGYTF

size: .
V: TRBV25-1
J: TRBJ1-4
D: .
length: 15
DNA: TGTGCCAGCAGTGAATCAGGCCTAACTAATGAAAAACTGTTTTTT
CDR3: CASSESGLTNEKLFF

size: .
V: TRBV25-1
J: TRBJ2-4
D: .
length: 12
DNA: TGTGCCAGCGGTTACAGGGAAAACATTCAGTACTTC
CDR3: CASGYRENIQYF

size: .
V: TRBV4-2
J: TRBJ2-1
D: TRBD2
length: 21
DNA: TGTGCCAGCAGCCAAGATTGGGAAGGGGGACTAGCGGGAGGATCCTACAATGAGCAGTTCTTC
CDR3: CASSQDWEGGLAGGSYNEQFF

size: .
V: TRBV19
J: TRBJ2-2
D: .
length: 12
DNA: TGTGCCAGTACCTGGGGGGGCCGGGAGCTGTTTTTT
CDR3: CASTWGGRELFF

size: .
V: TRBV10-3
J: TRBJ2-3
D: TRBD2
length: 17
DNA: TGTGCCATCAGTGAGGTGGCTAGCGGGAGCGTCTTAGATACGCAGTATTTT
CDR3: CAISEVASGSVLDTQYF

size: .
V: TRBV5-1
J: TRBJ2-7
D: .
length: 15
DNA: TGCGCCAGCAGCTTGGAACGGGTGAGCTCCTACGAGCAGTACTTC
CDR3: CASSLERVSSYEQYF